This TCR beta chain appears in the sequencing data of a study of CD8+ T cells in alopecia areata. The authors extracted RNA and reverse transcribed it into cDNA as the sequencing template. Clones were read by immunoSEQ multiplex PCR, and TCRdb kept only the in-frame ones, dropping some. Of about 100,000 clones in the sample, over 55% were seen once. Germline CDR1 GTSNPN, CDR2 SVGIG (reference sequence). Losses at the gene ends were 4 bases for V and 0 bases for J; bases not matched to a gene: 3. This CDR3 spans 14 amino acids. This sequence was found in a human donor with alopecia areata. Sequenced material: NKG2D-low CD8+ T cells sorted from blood. J is TRBJ2-7 and V is TRBV30, with 10 bases matching TRBD1. The CDR3 bases are TGTGCCTGGACTTGGACAGGGGGCTCCTACGAGCAGTACTTC. As protein: CAWTWTGGSYEQYF.